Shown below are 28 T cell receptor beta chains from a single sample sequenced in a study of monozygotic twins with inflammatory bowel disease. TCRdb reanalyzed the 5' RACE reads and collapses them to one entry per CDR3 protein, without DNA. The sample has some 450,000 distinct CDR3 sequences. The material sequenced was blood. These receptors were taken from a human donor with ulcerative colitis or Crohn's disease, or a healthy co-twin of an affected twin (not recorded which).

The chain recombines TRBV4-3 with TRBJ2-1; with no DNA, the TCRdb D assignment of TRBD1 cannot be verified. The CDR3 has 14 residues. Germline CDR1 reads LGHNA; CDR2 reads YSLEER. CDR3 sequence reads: CASSQDSRGYEQFF.

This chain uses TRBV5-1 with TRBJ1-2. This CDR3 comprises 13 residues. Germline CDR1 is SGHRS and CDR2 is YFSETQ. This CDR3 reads CASRRYGGPGYTF.

This CDR3 is CASSVLPGRNSYNEQFF. The chain uses TRBV9 and TRBJ2-1; no DNA is available, so the TRBD2 call from TCRdb remains unchecked. Germline CDR1 reads SGDLS; CDR2 reads YYNGEE. The CDR3 consists of 17 residues.

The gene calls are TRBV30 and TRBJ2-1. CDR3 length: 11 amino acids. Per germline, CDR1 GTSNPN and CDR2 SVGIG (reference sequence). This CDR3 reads CAWSVADEQFF. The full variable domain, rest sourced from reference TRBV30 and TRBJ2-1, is SQTIHQWPATLVQPVGSPLSLECTVEGTSNPNLYWYRQAAGRGLQLLFYSVGIGQISSEVPQNLSASRPQDRQFILSSKKLLLSDSGFYLCAWSVADEQFFGPGTRLTVL.

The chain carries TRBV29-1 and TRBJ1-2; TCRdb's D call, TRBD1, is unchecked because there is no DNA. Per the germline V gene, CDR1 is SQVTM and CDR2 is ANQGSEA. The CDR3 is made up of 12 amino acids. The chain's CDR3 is CSVPGGVYGYTF.

CDR3 residues: CASSSPGRSSYNEQFF. The chain employs TRBV27 and TRBJ2-1. Germline CDR1 is MNHEY and CDR2 is SMNVEV (reference sequence). This CDR3 is built from 16 residues.

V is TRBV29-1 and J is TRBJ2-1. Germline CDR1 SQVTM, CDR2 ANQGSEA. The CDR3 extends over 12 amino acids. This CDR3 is CSVVGQFNEQFF.

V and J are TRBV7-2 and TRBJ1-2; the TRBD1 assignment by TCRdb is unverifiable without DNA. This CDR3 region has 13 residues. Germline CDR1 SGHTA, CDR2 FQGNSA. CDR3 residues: CASSSGTGVGYTF.

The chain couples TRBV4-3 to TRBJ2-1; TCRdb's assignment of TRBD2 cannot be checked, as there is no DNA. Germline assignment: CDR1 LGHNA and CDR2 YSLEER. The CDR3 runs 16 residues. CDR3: CASSQDDGRDYNEQFF.

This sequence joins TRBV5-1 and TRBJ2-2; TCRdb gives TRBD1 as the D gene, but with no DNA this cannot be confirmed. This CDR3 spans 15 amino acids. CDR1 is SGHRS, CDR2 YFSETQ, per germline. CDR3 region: CASSSETGLAGELFF.

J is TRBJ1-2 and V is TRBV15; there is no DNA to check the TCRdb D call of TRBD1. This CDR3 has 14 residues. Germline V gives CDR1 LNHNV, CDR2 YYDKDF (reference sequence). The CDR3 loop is CATSRSWDQGGYTF.

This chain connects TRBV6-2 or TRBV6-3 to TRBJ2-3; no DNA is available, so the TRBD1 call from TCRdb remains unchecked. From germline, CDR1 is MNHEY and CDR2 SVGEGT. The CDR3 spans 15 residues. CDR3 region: CASIRQAGVTDTQYF.

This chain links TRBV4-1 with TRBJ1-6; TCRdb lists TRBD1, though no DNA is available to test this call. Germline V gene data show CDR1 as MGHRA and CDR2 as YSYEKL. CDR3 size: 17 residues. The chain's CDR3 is CASSQDMPGNYNSPLHF.

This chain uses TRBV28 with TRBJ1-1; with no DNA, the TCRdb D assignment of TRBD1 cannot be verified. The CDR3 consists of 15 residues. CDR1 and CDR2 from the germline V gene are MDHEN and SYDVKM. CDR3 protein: CASSLSGTPGAGAFF.

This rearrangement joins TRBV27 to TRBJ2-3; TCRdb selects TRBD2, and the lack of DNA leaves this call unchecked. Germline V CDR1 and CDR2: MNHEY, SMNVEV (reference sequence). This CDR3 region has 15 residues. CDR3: CASSTSGARTDTQYF.

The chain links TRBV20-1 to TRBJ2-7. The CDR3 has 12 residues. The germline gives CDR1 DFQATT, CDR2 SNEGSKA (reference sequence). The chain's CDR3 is CSARNWNYEQYF.

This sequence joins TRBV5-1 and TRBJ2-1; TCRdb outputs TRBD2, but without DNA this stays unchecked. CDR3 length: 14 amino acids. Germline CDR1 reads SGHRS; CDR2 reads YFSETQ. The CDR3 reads CASSPGRDLNEHFF. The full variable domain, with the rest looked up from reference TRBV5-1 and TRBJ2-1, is KAGVTQTPRYLIKTRGQQVTLSCSPISGHRSVSWYQQTPGQGLQFLFEYFSETQRNKGNFPGRFSGRQFSNSRSEMNVSTLELGDSALYLCASSPGRDLNEHFFGPGTRLTVL.

CDR3 residues: CASSQDVGTPMGNEQFF. The chain joins TRBV3-1 to TRBJ2-1. CDR1 LGHDT and CDR2 YNNKEL come from the germline V gene (reference sequence). The CDR3 consists of 17 residues.

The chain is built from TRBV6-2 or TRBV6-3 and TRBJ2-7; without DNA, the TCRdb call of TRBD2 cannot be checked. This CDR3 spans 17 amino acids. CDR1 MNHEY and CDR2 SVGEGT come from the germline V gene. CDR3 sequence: CASSYDEGLAPSYEQYF.

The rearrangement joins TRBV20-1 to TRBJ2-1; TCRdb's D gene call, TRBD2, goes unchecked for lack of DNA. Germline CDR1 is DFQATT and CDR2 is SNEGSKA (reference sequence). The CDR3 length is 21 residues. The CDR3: CSARPGLAGGRSPYRLNEQFF.

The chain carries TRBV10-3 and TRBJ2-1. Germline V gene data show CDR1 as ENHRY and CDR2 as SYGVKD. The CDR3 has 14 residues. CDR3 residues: CAISGDTAYNEQFF.

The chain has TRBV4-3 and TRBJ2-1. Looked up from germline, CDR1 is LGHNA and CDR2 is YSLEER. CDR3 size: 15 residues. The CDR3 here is CASSPSVGSYNEQFF.

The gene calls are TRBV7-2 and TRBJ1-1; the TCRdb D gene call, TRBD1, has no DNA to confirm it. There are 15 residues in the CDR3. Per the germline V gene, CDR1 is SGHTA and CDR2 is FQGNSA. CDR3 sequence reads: CASSLFETVNTEAFF.

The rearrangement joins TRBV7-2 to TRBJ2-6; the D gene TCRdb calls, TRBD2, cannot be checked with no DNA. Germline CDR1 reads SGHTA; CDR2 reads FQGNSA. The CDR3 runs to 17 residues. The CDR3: CASSLPARNSGANVLTF. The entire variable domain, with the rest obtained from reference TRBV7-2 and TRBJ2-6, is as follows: GAGVSQSPSNKVTEKGKDVELRCDPISGHTALYWYRQSLGQGLEFLIYFQGNSAPDKSGLPSDRFSAERTGGSVSTLTIQRTQQEDSAVYLCASSLPARNSGANVLTFGAGSRLTVL.

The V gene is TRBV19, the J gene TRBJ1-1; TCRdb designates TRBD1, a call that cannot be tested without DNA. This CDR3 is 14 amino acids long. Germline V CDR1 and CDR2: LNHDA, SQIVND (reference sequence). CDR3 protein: CASSMGGLNTEAFF. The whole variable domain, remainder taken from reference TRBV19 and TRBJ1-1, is DGGITQSPKYLFRKEGQNVTLSCEQNLNHDAMYWYRQDPGQGLRLIYYSQIVNDFQKGDIAEGYSVSREKKESFPLTVTSAQKNPTAFYLCASSMGGLNTEAFFGQGTRLTVV.

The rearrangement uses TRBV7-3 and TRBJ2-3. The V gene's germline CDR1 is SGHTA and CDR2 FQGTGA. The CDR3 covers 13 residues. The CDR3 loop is CASSLNSADTQYF.

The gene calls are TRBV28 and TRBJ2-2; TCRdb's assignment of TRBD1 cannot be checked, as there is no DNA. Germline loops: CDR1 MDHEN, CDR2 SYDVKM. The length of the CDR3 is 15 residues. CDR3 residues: CASSSPGTDTGELFF.

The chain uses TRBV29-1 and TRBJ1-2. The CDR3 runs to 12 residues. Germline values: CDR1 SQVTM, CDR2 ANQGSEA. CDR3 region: CSVGGRIGGYTF.